This T cell receptor beta chain appears in the sequencing data of a study of radiotherapy plus CTLA-4 blockade in lung cancer. Study-wide background: Around 19% of enrolled patients responded objectively, and roughly 30% had disease control.

Germline V gene lookup returns CDR1 MDHEN and CDR2 SYDVKM. The CDR3 runs 16 residues. Trimming took 1 base from V and 5 from J; bases not matched to a gene: 6. Method: immunoSEQ multiplex PCR; TCRdb's copy keeps in-frame clones and lacks some. The sample holds some 100,000 clones; about 80% are singletons and the top ten take roughly 15%. This clone was counted between two and nine times. This specimen consisted of peripheral blood, obtained from a patient treated with radiotherapy plus ipilimumab. The J gene is TRBJ2-5, the V gene TRBV28; 11 nucleotides line up with TRBD2. The origin of this receptor is a human donor with non-small cell lung cancer that progressed on radiotherapy plus ipilimumab. DNA of the CDR3: TGTGCCAGCAGTTTATCGTCTAGCGGGGGGAGGGAGACCCAGTACTTC. Translating gives CASSLSSSGGRETQYF.